Below, 18 T cell receptor beta chains from the same sample are listed, as sequenced in a study of blood T cell repertoires in COVID-19 (dated by TCRdb to about 2020). Receptor amplification or capture employed the immunoSEQ multiplex PCR assay. Not all clones reach the TCRdb copy of this immuneACCESS table, which keeps in-frame sequences only. Checked studies attribute under half of the gap to unresolved V genes and leave the rest unexplained. Counted in this sample were about 110,000 clones; approximately 84% of them appeared once. The ten largest clones represent 1.1% to 1.5% of the sample. Material for sequencing was peripheral blood. The source is a man aged 40-50 years with acute or convalescent COVID-19.

The V and J genes are TRBV24-1 and TRBJ1-5, with TRBD1 as a possible D gene (5 bases). The CDR3 is made up of 14 amino acids. Germline assignment: CDR1 KGHDR and CDR2 SFDVKD. The ends were cut back, 5 bases at V and 3 bases at J, with 10 bases in the middle. CDR3 residues: CATSAQGFNQPQHF. The CDR3 coding sequence is TGTGCCACCAGTGCCCAGGGTTTCAATCAGCCCCAGCATTTT.

CDR3 nucleotide sequence: TGCAGCGCTACAGGGCCCGATGGCTACACCTTC. Amino acid sequence: CSATGPDGYTF. The chain uses TRBV29-1 and TRBJ1-2; possible D gene TRBD1, 6 bases. CDR1 and CDR2 from the germline V gene are SQVTM and ANQGSEA. This CDR3 spans 11 amino acids. V lost 7 bases to trimming and J lost 6 bases, with 12 bases between them.

This chain joins TRBV18 and TRBJ1-5; 9 nucleotides agree with TRBD1. The CDR3 is 13 amino acids. The germline gives CDR1 KGHSH, CDR2 LQKENI. V trimming: 3 bases; J trimming: 8 bases; junction bases outside the gene matches: 2. The CDR3 is CASSPDRGEPQHF. CDR3 DNA sequence: TGTGCCAGCTCACCGGACAGGGGTGAGCCCCAGCATTTT.

This sequence joins TRBV7-3 and TRBJ2-5; 13 nucleotides match TRBD2. In germline, CDR1 is SGHTA, CDR2 FQGTGA. This CDR3 has 16 residues. J was trimmed by 4 bases and V by 1 base; bases with no gene match: 3. CDR3 in amino acids: CASSLRGLAGRETQYF. DNA of the CDR3: TGTGCCAGCAGCTTAAGGGGACTAGCGGGGAGAGAGACCCAGTACTTC.

The chain links TRBV5-5 to TRBJ2-3; 10 bases line up with TRBD2. The CDR3 length is 16 residues. V was pared by 2 bases and J by 1 base, with 4 bases of the junction left unmatched. The germline gives CDR1 SGHKS, CDR2 YYEKEE (reference sequence). CDR3 nucleotide sequence: TGTGCCAGCAGCTTAAGCCTAGCGGGGGGCACAGATACGCAGTATTTT. Protein: CASSLSLAGGTDTQYF. The complete variable domain, with remaining parts taken from reference TRBV5-5 and TRBJ2-3, reads DAGVTQSPTHLIKTRGQQVTLRCSPISGHKSVSWYQQVLGQGPQFIFQYYEKEERGRGNFPDRFSARQFPNYSSELNVNALLLGDSALYLCASSLSLAGGTDTQYFGPGTRLTVL.

The chain has TRBV6-5 and TRBJ1-2; D ambiguous. Trimming removed 0 bases at V and 4 bases at J, with 9 bases between. The CDR3 runs to 14 residues. Per germline, CDR1 MNHEY and CDR2 SVGAGI. The CDR3 DNA sequence: TGTGCCAGCAGTTACTCCAGGACTTTCTATGGCTACACCTTC. Translating it yields CASSYSRTFYGYTF.

The CDR3 region is CAISEYRDRASPEAFF. The CDR3 bases are TGTGCCATCAGTGAGTACCGGGACAGGGCGAGCCCTGAAGCTTTCTTT. J is TRBJ1-1 and V is TRBV10-3, with TRBD1 matching 9 bases. Looked up from germline, CDR1 is ENHRY and CDR2 is SYGVKD. There are 16 residues in the CDR3. The ends lost 1 base at V and 6 bases at J; junction bases unmatched: 9.

The genes are TRBV18 and TRBJ1-5; D is unclear. Looked up from germline, CDR1 is KGHSH and CDR2 is LQKENI. CDR3 length: 14 residues. With 1 base removed from V and 2 bases from J, the gap between germline ends came to 6 bases. The CDR3 coding sequence is TGTGCCAGCTCACCACAACACGGCAATCAGCCCCAGCATTTT. It codes for CASSPQHGNQPQHF.

As concerns this clone: A read error may produce the germline difference seen at one junction end. The chain is built from TRBV6-2 or TRBV6-3 and TRBJ1-2, with TRBD1 identical over 9 bases. The CDR3 contains 15 residues. Germline V gene sequence: CDR1 MNHEY, CDR2 SVGEGT. The CDR3 here is CASSYSLQGASGYTF. CDR3 bases: TGTGCCAGCAGCTACTCCTTACAGGGGGCGAGTGGCTACACCTTC.

The J gene is TRBJ2-3, the V gene TRBV7-3, with TRBD2 as a possible D gene (6 bases). The CDR3 extends over 14 amino acids. Germline CDR1 reads SGHTA; CDR2 reads FQGTGA. V dropped 3 bases and J dropped 4 bases, with 11 bases sitting between them. The CDR3 nucleotides read TGTGCCAGCAGCTTGGAGGGTTGGGCAGATACGCAGTATTTT. Protein: CASSLEGWADTQYF.

This clone was seen only a few times. This chain uses TRBV7-3 with TRBJ2-1; 9 nucleotides match TRBD2. V lost 5 bases to trimming and J lost 7 bases; unmatched junction nucleotides: 12. The CDR3 has 16 residues. CDR1 is SGHTA and CDR2 is FQGTGA in the germline V gene. CDR3 loop: CASSPQGAGGWNEQFF. For the CDR3, the DNA is TGTGCCAGCAGCCCCCAAGGAGCGGGAGGTTGGAATGAGCAGTTCTTC.

This clone is a singleton in its sample. The CDR3 bases are TGTGCCAGCATGTCGACTAGCGGGACACGTGGCGAGCAGTACTTC. Its translation is CASMSTSGTRGEQYF. The J gene is TRBJ2-7, the V gene TRBV28; 11 bases align to TRBD2. There are 15 residues in the CDR3. From germline, CDR1 is MDHEN and CDR2 SYDVKM. V lost 7 bases and J lost 6; bases outside the gene matches: 11.

V usage is TRBV30 and J usage is TRBJ2-1; TRBD2 matches 8 bases. Per the germline V gene, CDR1 is GTSNPN and CDR2 is SVGIG (reference sequence). This CDR3 has 15 residues. With 3 bases clipped from V and 7 bases from J, the junction kept 11 bases outside the gene matches. The CDR3 is CAWRKVAGMGNEQFF. In DNA, the CDR3 is TGTGCCTGGAGAAAGGTAGCGGGAATGGGGAATGAGCAGTTCTTC.

This clone was recorded at least ten times. The chain links TRBV4-2 to TRBJ1-3; a weak D match, TRBD1 (6 bases). CDR1 LGHNA and CDR2 YNFKEQ come from the germline V gene. CDR3 length: 14 residues. The V gene lost 3 bases and the J gene lost 6 bases, with 12 bases spanning the gap. CDR3 bases: TGTGCCAGCAGCCAGGTCGGACAGAAAAACACCATATATTTT. Encoded protein: CASSQVGQKNTIYF.

This rearrangement joins TRBV18 to TRBJ2-5, with 7 positions matching TRBD1. This CDR3 has 13 amino acids. The ends lost 9 bases at V and 2 bases at J; junction bases unmatched: 6. Germline V gene data show CDR1 as KGHSH and CDR2 as LQKENI. CDR3 amino acids: CASQGTAQETQYF. In DNA, the CDR3 is TGTGCCAGTCAAGGGACAGCTCAAGAGACCCAGTACTTC.

The V gene is TRBV14, the J gene TRBJ2-2; 7 bases map to TRBD2. The CDR3 runs to 20 residues. In germline, CDR1 is SGHDN, CDR2 FVKESK. V trimming: 0 bases; J trimming: 2 bases; junction bases outside the gene matches: 15. The CDR3 loop reads CASSQDWAFRGGGNTGELFF. CDR3 sequence (DNA): TGTGCCAGCAGCCAAGATTGGGCTTTCCGCGGCGGGGGAAACACCGGGGAGCTGTTTTTT.

The rearrangement links TRBV11-2 to TRBJ2-3, with TRBD1 matching over 7 bases. Trimming removed 4 bases from V and 2 bases from J; junction bases left unmatched: 6. This CDR3 comprises 15 residues. Germline assignment: CDR1 SGHAT and CDR2 FQNNGV. For the CDR3, the DNA is TGTGCCAGCAGCTCCTTTGGGACAGACACAGATACGCAGTATTTT. It codes for CASSSFGTDTDTQYF.

This clone has a single count. The chain is built from TRBV6-5 and TRBJ1-2; 7 bases line up with TRBD1. V lost 0 bases to trimming and J lost 5 bases; unmatched junction nucleotides: 9. This CDR3 has 16 residues. Per the germline V gene, CDR1 is MNHEY and CDR2 is SVGAGI. CDR3 sequence (DNA): TGTGCCAGCAGTTACTCGAAGGGGGCAGGAGAATATGGCTACACCTTC. Translating gives CASSYSKGAGEYGYTF.